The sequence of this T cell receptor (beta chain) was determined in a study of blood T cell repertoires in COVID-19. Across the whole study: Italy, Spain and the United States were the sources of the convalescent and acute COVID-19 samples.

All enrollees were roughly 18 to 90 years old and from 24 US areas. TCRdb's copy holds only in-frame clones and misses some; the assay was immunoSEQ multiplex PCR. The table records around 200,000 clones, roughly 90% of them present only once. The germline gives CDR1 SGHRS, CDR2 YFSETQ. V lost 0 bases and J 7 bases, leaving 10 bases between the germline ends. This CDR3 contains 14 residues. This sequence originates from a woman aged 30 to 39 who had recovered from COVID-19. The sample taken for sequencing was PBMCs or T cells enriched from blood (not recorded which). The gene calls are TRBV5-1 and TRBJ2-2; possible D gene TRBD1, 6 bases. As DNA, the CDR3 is TGCGCCAGCAGCTTGGCACAGGGTGTCGGGGAGCTGTTTTTT. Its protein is CASSLAQGVGELFF.